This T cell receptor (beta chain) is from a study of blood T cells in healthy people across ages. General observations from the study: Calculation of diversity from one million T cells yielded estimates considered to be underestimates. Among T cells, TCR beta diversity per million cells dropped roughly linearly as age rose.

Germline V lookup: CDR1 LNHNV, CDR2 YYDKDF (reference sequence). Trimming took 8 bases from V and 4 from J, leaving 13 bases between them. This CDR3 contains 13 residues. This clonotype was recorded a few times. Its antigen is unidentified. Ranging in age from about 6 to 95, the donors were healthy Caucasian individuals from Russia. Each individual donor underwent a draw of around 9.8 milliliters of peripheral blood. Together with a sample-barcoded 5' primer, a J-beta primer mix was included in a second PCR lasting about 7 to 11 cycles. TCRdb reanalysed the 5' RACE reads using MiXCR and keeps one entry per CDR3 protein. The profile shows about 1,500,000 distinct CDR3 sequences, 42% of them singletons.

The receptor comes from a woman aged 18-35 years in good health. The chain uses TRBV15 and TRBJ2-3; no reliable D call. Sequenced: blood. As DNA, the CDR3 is TGTGCCACCGGTCCCCCGGCGGCAGATACGCAGTATTTT. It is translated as CATGPPAADTQYF.